One and the same sample provided the 13 T cell receptor beta chains below, sequenced in a study of blood T cell repertoires in COVID-19. Sequenced by immunoSEQ multiplex PCR; TCRdb stores in-frame clones only, minus some. Of hundreds of thousands of clones in the sample, under 90% are singletons; the top ten hold 15% to 20%. The sample taken for sequencing was peripheral blood. Every receptor here comes from a woman of 80 years or more with active or convalescent COVID-19.

The rearrangement joins TRBV7-2 to TRBJ1-1, with D possibly being TRBD1 (5 bases). The CDR3 sequence is 14 residues long. V shed 2 bases and J shed 4 bases, with 11 bases lying between them. Per the germline V gene, CDR1 is SGHTA and CDR2 is FQGNSA. In nucleotides, the CDR3 is TGTGCCAGCAGCTTAAGGTCGGGGGGCACTGAAGCTTTCTTT. Residues: CASSLRSGGTEAFF.

The CDR3 DNA follows: TGCGCCAGCAGCCTAGGACAGATTTATGAAAAACTGTTTTTT. Translated, it gives CASSLGQIYEKLFF. The chain uses TRBV5-1 and TRBJ1-4; D is perhaps TRBD1 (6 bases). The ends were cut back, 4 bases at V and 6 bases at J, with 13 bases in the middle. The CDR3 extends over 14 amino acids. CDR1 is SGHRS and CDR2 is YFSETQ in the germline V gene.

The chain recombines TRBV7-8 with TRBJ2-1; maybe TRBD2 (6 bases). V was cut by 5 bases and J by 7 bases, with 12 bases left in between. The CDR3 is 13 amino acids. CDR1 is SGHVS, CDR2 FQNEAQ, per germline. The DNA for the CDR3 is TGTGCCAGCAGCCGATGGGCGGGAAATGAGCAGTTCTTC. It is translated as CASSRWAGNEQFF. Together with reference TRBV7-8 and TRBJ2-1, the CDR3 gives the full variable domain: GAGVSQSPRYKVAKRGQDVALRCDPISGHVSLFWYQQALGQGPEFLTYFQNEAQLDKSGLPSDRFFAERPEGSVSTLKIQRTQQEDSAVYLCASSRWAGNEQFFGPGTRLTVL.

In this sample, this clone turned up a few times. The chain combines TRBV11-2 with TRBJ2-4, with TRBD1 identical over 9 bases. CDR3 size: 19 residues. Germline V CDR1 and CDR2: SGHAT, FQNNGV. V dropped 0 bases and J dropped 0; count of bases not matched to a gene: 9. The CDR3 DNA reads as TGTGCCAGCAGCTTAGACGGGACAGGGACACAATTAGCCAAAAACATTCAGTACTTC. This codes for CASSLDGTGTQLAKNIQYF.

The chain couples TRBV5-4 to TRBJ1-1, with 9 positions matching TRBD1. With V trimmed by 2 bases and J by 3 bases, 20 bases remained unmatched. The germline CDR1 and CDR2 sequences are SGHNT and YYREEE (reference sequence). There are 20 residues in the CDR3. The DNA of the CDR3 is TGTGCCAGCAGCTTCCTCGGTCGGCTCGGGACAGGGAATCTGGACACTGAAGCTTTCTTT. It is translated as CASSFLGRLGTGNLDTEAFF.

V and J are TRBV6-5 and TRBJ1-1; 7 nucleotides line up with TRBD1. This CDR3 is built from 13 residues. Looked up from germline, CDR1 is MNHEY and CDR2 is SVGAGI. V lost 9 bases and J lost 7; bases outside the gene matches: 11. CDR3 sequence: CASGQESPVEAFF. CDR3 DNA: TGTGCCAGTGGACAGGAAAGCCCTGTTGAAGCTTTCTTT.

The J gene is TRBJ2-7, the V gene TRBV27, with 9 bases identical to TRBD2. The CDR3 extends over 14 amino acids. Trimming took 3 bases from V and 5 from J; bases not matched to a gene: 5. Germline V gene data show CDR1 as MNHEY and CDR2 as SMNVEV (reference sequence). CDR3 residues: CASSFWAGGNEQYF. The CDR3 region has the DNA TGTGCCAGCAGTTTCTGGGCGGGAGGGAACGAGCAGTACTTC.

The chain carries TRBV30 and TRBJ1-2, with 7 bases lining up with TRBD1. J lost 4 bases, V lost 0 bases, and 5 bases had no gene match. The CDR3 runs 14 residues. The germline V gene encodes CDR1 GTSNPN and CDR2 SVGIG (reference sequence). CDR3 sequence reads: CAWSVQGGGYGYTF. Here the CDR3 DNA reads TGTGCCTGGAGTGTCCAAGGGGGCGGCTATGGCTACACCTTC.

The chain recombines TRBV6-2 or TRBV6-3 with TRBJ2-1; TRBD2 matches at 10 bases. V gave up 4 bases and J gave up 7 bases; unmatched junction bases: 7. Per germline, CDR1 MNHEY and CDR2 SVGEGT. CDR3 length: 15 amino acids. CDR3 nucleotides: TGTGCCAGCAGTTTCCGAAGCGGGGGGGTGAATGAGCAGTTCTTC. Its protein is CASSFRSGGVNEQFF.

The V and J genes are TRBV7-2 and TRBJ1-2, with D tentatively TRBD1 (6 bases). This CDR3 comprises 13 residues. CDR1 and CDR2 (germline): SGHTA, FQGNSA. V was clipped by 5 bases and J by 2 bases, with 9 bases between them. The CDR3 DNA sequence: TGTGCCAGCAGCCCAACAGGGAACTATGGCTACACCTTC. Amino acids: CASSPTGNYGYTF.

The chain couples TRBV7-9 to TRBJ1-3, with 7 positions matching TRBD1. CDR3 size: 16 residues. CDR1 and CDR2 from the germline V gene are SEHNR and FQNEAQ (reference sequence). V dropped 6 bases and J dropped 0; count of bases not matched to a gene: 8. The CDR3 DNA reads TGTGCCAGCAGTCCGACAGGGCTGAGCTCTGGAAACACCATATATTTT. Encoded protein: CASSPTGLSSGNTIYF. The whole variable domain, remainder taken from reference TRBV7-9 and TRBJ1-3, is DTGVSQNPRHKITKRGQNVTFRCDPISEHNRLYWYRQTLGQGPEFLTYFQNEAQLEKSRLLSDRFSAERPKGSFSTLEIQRTEQGDSAMYLCASSPTGLSSGNTIYFGEGSWLTVV.

V gene TRBV5-4 combines with J gene TRBJ2-3; D is perhaps TRBD1 (5 bases). Per germline, CDR1 SGHNT and CDR2 YYREEE (reference sequence). The CDR3 runs 16 residues. The V end was cut by 0 bases, the J end by 3 bases, with 14 bases between. This CDR3 is CASSLAGPTNTDTQYF. The CDR3 nucleotides read TGTGCCAGCAGCTTGGCAGGGCCAACAAATACAGATACGCAGTATTTT.

The chain links TRBV6-1 to TRBJ1-4; no reliable D call. The CDR3 totals 14 residues. The germline CDR1 and CDR2 sequences are MNHNS and SASEGT. V lost 3 bases and J 4 bases, leaving 9 bases between the germline ends. The CDR3 DNA is TGTGCCAGCAGTGAGCGTTTAAGTAATGAAAAACTGTTTTTT. This sequence encodes CASSERLSNEKLFF.